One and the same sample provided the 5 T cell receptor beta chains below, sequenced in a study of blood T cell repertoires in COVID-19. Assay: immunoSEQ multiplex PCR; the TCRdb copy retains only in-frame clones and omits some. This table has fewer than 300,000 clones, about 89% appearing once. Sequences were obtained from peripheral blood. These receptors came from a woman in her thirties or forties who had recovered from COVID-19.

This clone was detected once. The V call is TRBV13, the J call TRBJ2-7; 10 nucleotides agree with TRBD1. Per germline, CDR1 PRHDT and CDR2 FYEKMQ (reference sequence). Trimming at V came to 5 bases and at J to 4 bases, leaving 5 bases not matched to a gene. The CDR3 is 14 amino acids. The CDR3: CASSGPGQGYEQYF. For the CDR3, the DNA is TGTGCCAGCAGCGGTCCGGGACAGGGGTACGAGCAGTACTTC.

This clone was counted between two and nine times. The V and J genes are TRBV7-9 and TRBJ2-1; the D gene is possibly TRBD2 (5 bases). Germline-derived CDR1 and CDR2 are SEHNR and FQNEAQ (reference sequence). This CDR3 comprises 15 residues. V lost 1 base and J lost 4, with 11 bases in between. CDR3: CASSLEDWTYNEQFF. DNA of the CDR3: TGTGCCAGCAGCTTAGAGGACTGGACGTACAATGAGCAGTTCTTC.

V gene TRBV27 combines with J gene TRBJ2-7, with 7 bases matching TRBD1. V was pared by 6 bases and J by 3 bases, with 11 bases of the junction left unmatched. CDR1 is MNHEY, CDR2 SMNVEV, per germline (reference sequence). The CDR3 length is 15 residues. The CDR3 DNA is TGTGCCAGCAGGCATTTGATAGGGGGCCGCTACGAGCAGTACTTC. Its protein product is CASRHLIGGRYEQYF.

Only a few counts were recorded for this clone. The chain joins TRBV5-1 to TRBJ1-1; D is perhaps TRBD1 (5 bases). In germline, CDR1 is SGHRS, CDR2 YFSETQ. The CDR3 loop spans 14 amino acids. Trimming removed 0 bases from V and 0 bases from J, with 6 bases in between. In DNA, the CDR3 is TGCGCCAGCAGCTTGGACAGGATGAACACTGAAGCTTTCTTT. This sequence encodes CASSLDRMNTEAFF.

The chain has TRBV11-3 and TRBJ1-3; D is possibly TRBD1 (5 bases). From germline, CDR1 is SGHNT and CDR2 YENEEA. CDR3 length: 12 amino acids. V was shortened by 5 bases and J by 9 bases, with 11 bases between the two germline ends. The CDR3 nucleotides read TGTGCCAGCAGCCCGTCTAGGGGCACCATATATTTT. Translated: CASSPSRGTIYF. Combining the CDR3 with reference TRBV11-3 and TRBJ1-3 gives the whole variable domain EAGVVQSPRYKIIEKKQPVAFWCNPISGHNTLYWYLQNLGQGPELLIRYENEEAVDDSQLPKDRFSAERLKGVDSTLKIQPAELGDSAVYLCASSPSRGTIYFGEGSWLTVV.